These T cell receptor beta chains were read from a single sample in a study of T cell changes during pregnancy in multiple sclerosis. Sequenced by immunoSEQ multiplex PCR; TCRdb stores in-frame clones only, minus some. In the table there are 54,000 or so clones, around 93% of which are singletons. The sample consisted of CD4+ T cells from peripheral blood mononuclear cells, taken before pregnancy. The receptors derive from a female donor with multiple sclerosis, enrolled in a pregnancy study. Each CDR3 is given with its conserved first and last residue. The D gene is left open where the match is weak. The size of a clone is reported for some rows only, either as once, few or many, or as a class for expanded clones.

V gene	J gene	CDR3 length	D gene	clone size	CDR3 DNA	CDR3 protein
TRBV18	TRBJ2-1	12	-	-	TGTGCCAGCTCCCGCGTTTCCAATGAGCAGTTCTTC	CASSRVSNEQFF
TRBV28	TRBJ2-2	17	-	-	TGTGCCAGCAGTTTCCTCGGGGCGGGGACGAACACCGGGGAGCTGTTTTTT	CASSFLGAGTNTGELFF
TRBV14	TRBJ2-2	16	TRBD1	-	TGTGCCAGCAGCGGACAGGGGGAGACGAACACCGGGGAGCTGTTTTTT	CASSGQGETNTGELFF
TRBV30	TRBJ1-1	11	-	-	TGTGCCTGGATCCACCCTGGGGGGGCTTTCTTT	CAWIHPGGAFF
TRBV29-1	TRBJ1-1	12	-	few	TGCAGCGTTGAAAACACAGGGTTTCAAGCTTTCTTT	CSVENTGFQAFF
TRBV28	TRBJ2-1	17	TRBD2	-	TGTGCCAGCAGTTCCGGACTAGCGGGAGGCCCCCTTTCTAAGCAGTTCTTC	CASSSGLAGGPLSKQFF
TRBV11-3	TRBJ1-1	15	-	-	TGTGCCAGCAGCTTAGCGGCGGGTAGGGATCATGAAGCTTTCTTT	CASSLAAGRDHEAFF
TRBV28	TRBJ1-5	12	-	once	TGTGCCAGCAGCCTCCGGGTGACGCCCCAGCATTTT	CASSLRVTPQHF
TRBV4-3	TRBJ1-2	17	-	once	TGCGCCAGCAGCCAAGCCGGCGGGGGGGCGAAGGTCTATGGCTACACCTTC	CASSQAGGGAKVYGYTF
TRBV6-6	TRBJ2-3	12	-	once	TGTGCCAGCAGCATTTCCACAGATACGCAGTATTTT	CASSISTDTQYF
TRBV7-2	TRBJ2-3	14	TRBD2	-	TGTGCCAGCAGCTCCCGGGAGGGAGCAGATACGCAGTATTTT	CASSSREGADTQYF
TRBV4-1	TRBJ1-4	18	-	-	TGCGCCAGCAGCCAACGAACGAAGACCGGTTGGGCCGATGAGAAACTGTTTTTT	CASSQRTKTGWADEKLFF
TRBV9	TRBJ2-3	16	-	-	TGTGCCAGCAGCGTAGAAGGGAATCGGGGAGCAGATACGCAGTATTTT	CASSVEGNRGADTQYF
TRBV4-3	TRBJ1-2	15	-	-	TGCGCCAGCAGCCAAGAAGGTACCAGGGCTTATGGCTACACCTTC	CASSQEGTRAYGYTF
TRBV7-2	TRBJ2-5	15	TRBD2	-	TGTGCCAGCAGCTTAGAACCGGGAGGGAGAGAGACCCAGTACTTC	CASSLEPGGRETQYF
TRBV2	TRBJ1-5	15	-	-	TGTGCCAGCAGTGAAGCGTCACTTAGCAATCAGCCCCAGCATTTT	CASSEASLSNQPQHF
TRBV27	TRBJ2-1	15	TRBD2	-	TGTGCCAGCGCGGTAGCGGGCACTGTCTACAATGAGCAGTTCTTC	CASAVAGTVYNEQFF
TRBV11-2	TRBJ2-5	15	TRBD2	-	TGTGCCAGCAGCTCTTGGGAGGGCTCGCGGGAGACCCAGTACTTC	CASSSWEGSRETQYF
TRBV7-6	TRBJ2-7	17	-	-	TGTGCCAGCAGCCCATTAGGCCGGGACACTGCCTCCTACGAGCAGTACTTC	CASSPLGRDTASYEQYF
TRBV7-2	TRBJ2-7	13	-	-	TGTGCCAGCAGCCCTTCGTTGGGGCTAGAGCAGTACTTC	CASSPSLGLEQYF
TRBV5-8	TRBJ2-5	16	TRBD2	-	TGTGCCAGCAGCTTGGGCGCTAGCGGGAATCAAGAGACCCAGTACTTC	CASSLGASGNQETQYF
TRBV9	TRBJ2-3	16	-	-	TGTGCCAGCAGCGTAGGCCATAGCGCCCGCACAGATACGCAGTATTTT	CASSVGHSARTDTQYF
TRBV6-1	TRBJ1-1	15	-	-	TGTGCCAGCAGTGCGAAAAGTGGAGGGGACACTGAAGCTTTCTTT	CASSAKSGGDTEAFF